These T cell receptor beta chains were read from a single sample in a study of cytomegalovirus exposure and HLA in healthy donors. Only in-frame clones appear in the TCRdb table, and some are missing; sequencing was by immunoSEQ multiplex PCR. The sample consists of 150,000 to 200,000 clones, approximately 79% of them appearing once. The sequencing sample was made of PBMCs. These receptors were collected from a human donor in good health. CDR3s include the opening cysteine and the closing phenylalanine or tryptophan. The D gene is left open where the match is weak. Clone size is shown for a subset of rows, as once, few, many or a class of expanded clone.

>NA|TRBJ2-2|TRBV7-8|NA
CASSLGAKSGELFF
TGTGCCAGCAGCTTAGGAGCGAAGAGCGGGGAGCTGTTTTTT
>NA|TRBJ2-3|TRBV25-1|TRBD2
CASRDGLAGHCTQYF
TGTGCCAGCAGGGATGGACTAGCGGGGCATTGCACGCAGTATTTT
>NA|TRBJ2-3|TRBV19|TRBD2
CATNFGGFTDTQYF
TGTGCCACCAATTTCGGGGGGTTCACAGATACGCAGTATTTT
>NA|TRBJ1-5|TRBV7-2|TRBD1
CASSRTGDQPQHF
TGTGCCAGCAGCCGGACAGGGGATCAGCCCCAGCATTTT
>once|TRBJ1-1|TRBV5-1|TRBD1
CASSSDRGPEAFF
TGCGCCAGCAGCTCGGACAGGGGCCCTGAAGCTTTCTTT
>NA|TRBJ2-7|TRBV6-1|NA
CASKVRAGYYEQYF
TGTGCCAGCAAAGTAAGGGCAGGGTACTACGAGCAGTACTTC
>NA|TRBJ1-2|TRBV6-6|TRBD1
CASTEDRAVDTF
TGTGCCAGCACCGAAGACAGGGCGGTCGACACCTTC
>NA|TRBJ1-2|TRBV4-3|NA
CASSQDFRQYEGDGYTF
TGCGCCAGCAGCCAAGATTTCCGGCAGTACGAGGGCGATGGCTACACCTTC
>NA|TRBJ1-2|TRBV27|NA
CASSLGARPYGYTF
TGTGCCAGCAGTTTGGGGGCGCGGCCCTATGGCTACACCTTC
>NA|TRBJ1-5|TRBV6-6|NA
CASSYGQAAGQPQHF
TGTGCCAGCAGTTACGGGCAGGCCGCCGGACAGCCCCAGCATTTT
>NA|TRBJ1-2|TRBV12-5|TRBD1
CASGLADRGNYGYTF
TGTGCTAGTGGTTTGGCAGACAGGGGTAACTATGGCTACACCTTC
>once|TRBJ1-1|TRBV5-6|NA
CASSKSRTTRMNTEAFF
TGTGCCAGCAGTAAAAGTAGGACAACGAGGATGAACACTGAAGCTTTCTTT
>NA|TRBJ1-6|TRBV5-4|TRBD1
CASTEGGGYNSPLHF
TGTGCCAGCACTGAAGGGGGCGGCTATAATTCACCCCTCCACTTT
>NA|TRBJ1-2|TRBV19|NA
CASSRGYSGYTF
TGTGCCAGTAGTCGGGGATACAGTGGCTACACCTTC
>NA|TRBJ2-2|TRBV6-5|TRBD1
CAIGQGNTGELFF
TGTGCCATCGGACAGGGAAACACCGGGGAGCTGTTTTTT
>NA|TRBJ2-2|TRBV6-5|NA
CASSYSRSGTGELFF
TGTGCCAGCAGTTACTCTAGGTCGGGCACCGGGGAGCTGTTTTTT
>NA|TRBJ1-4|TRBV19|NA
CASSILGQPYEKLFF
TGTGCCAGTAGTATTCTCGGACAGCCTTATGAAAAACTGTTTTTT
>NA|TRBJ2-7|TRBV27|TRBD1
CASIRGAAGGEQYF
TGTGCCAGCATTAGGGGAGCGGCAGGGGGTGAGCAGTACTTC
>NA|TRBJ2-7|TRBV2|TRBD1
CASSEGGQGVHEQYF
TGTGCCAGCAGTGAAGGAGGACAGGGAGTCCACGAGCAGTACTTC
>NA|TRBJ2-4|TRBV7-9|NA
CASSLVGGSGDIQYF
TGTGCCAGCAGCTTAGTTGGGGGGTCCGGGGACATTCAGTACTTC
>NA|TRBJ2-5|TRBV6-5|TRBD2
CASRASGIAGTQYF
TGTGCCAGCAGGGCTAGCGGGATCGCGGGGACCCAGTACTTC
>NA|TRBJ2-2|TRBV6-1|TRBD1
CASLPDRDAGELFF
TGTGCCAGCCTACCGGACAGGGATGCCGGGGAGCTGTTTTTT
>NA|TRBJ1-5|TRBV6-1|NA
CASIAHSNQPQHF
TGTGCCAGCATAGCGCATAGCAATCAGCCCCAGCATTTT
>NA|TRBJ2-5|TRBV7-7|NA
CASSLALQGGETQYF
TGTGCTAGCAGCTTAGCGCTCCAGGGCGGAGAGACCCAGTACTTC
>NA|TRBJ2-7|TRBV5-6|TRBD2
CASSPGLVHEQYF
TGTGCCAGCAGCCCCGGACTAGTCCACGAGCAGTACTTC
>NA|TRBJ1-4|TRBV27|TRBD1
CASSRETGAVVEKLFF
TGTGCCAGCAGTCGAGAAACAGGGGCAGTAGTTGAAAAACTGTTTTTT
>few|TRBJ1-3|TRBV6-1|NA
CASRGYSGNTIYF
TGTGCCAGCCGGGGGTACTCTGGAAACACCATATATTTT
>once|TRBJ2-1|TRBV4-2|TRBD2
CASSQESGASYNEQFF
TGTGCCAGCAGCCAAGAAAGCGGGGCCTCCTACAATGAGCAGTTCTTC
>few|TRBJ2-5|TRBV5-1|NA
CASSNGYQETQYF
TGCGCCAGCAGTAACGGGTACCAAGAGACCCAGTACTTC
>NA|TRBJ1-2|TRBV4-1|NA
CANSQVRGTSDGYTF
TGCGCCAACAGCCAAGTTCGGGGTACAAGCGATGGCTACACCTTC
>NA|TRBJ1-1|TRBV10-3|TRBD1
CAISESQPGQGLTEAFF
TGTGCCATCAGTGAGTCGCAGCCGGGACAGGGCCTCACTGAAGCTTTCTTT
>NA|TRBJ2-7|TRBV2|TRBD1
CASRGAGTGSSYEQYF
TGTGCCAGCAGAGGAGCCGGGACAGGGAGCTCCTACGAGCAGTACTTC
>NA|TRBJ2-2|TRBV9|NA
CASSLPWSETNTGELFF
TGTGCCAGCAGCCTCCCCTGGAGCGAAACTAACACCGGGGAGCTGTTTTTT
>NA|TRBJ2-1|TRBV13|TRBD2
CASQPGLAGEQFF
TGTGCCAGCCAACCGGGACTAGCGGGGGAGCAGTTCTTC
>NA|TRBJ1-1|TRBV6-1|TRBD1
CASSIEIGTAEAFF
TGTGCCAGCAGTATAGAGATCGGGACAGCTGAAGCTTTCTTT
>NA|TRBJ1-1|TRBV11-3|NA
CASSFEQGTEAFF
TGTGCCAGCAGCTTCGAACAGGGAACTGAAGCTTTCTTT
>NA|TRBJ2-5|TRBV4-3|NA
CASSQGQGRTQYF
TGCGCCAGCAGCCAAGGGCAGGGAAGGACCCAGTACTTC
>few|TRBJ1-4|TRBV4-3|NA
CASSQDGRGNEKLFF
TGCGCCAGCAGCCAAGATGGGAGGGGAAATGAAAAACTGTTTTTT
>NA|TRBJ1-5|TRBV5-1|NA
CASSLAPNQPQHF
TGCGCCAGCAGCTTGGCTCCCAATCAGCCCCAGCATTTT
>NA|TRBJ2-5|TRBV2|NA
CASTRSGQETQYF
TGTGCCAGCACTCGGTCAGGGCAAGAGACCCAGTACTTC
>NA|TRBJ2-7|TRBV11-3|TRBD1
CASSHRQGDYEQYF
TGTGCCAGCAGTCACCGACAGGGAGACTACGAGCAGTACTTC
>NA|TRBJ2-5|TRBV6-6|NA
CASSYPTGLGETQYF
TGTGCCAGCAGTTACCCCACAGGGTTAGGGGAGACCCAGTACTTC
>NA|TRBJ1-3|TRBV5-1|NA
CASSAVGQGNTIYF
TGCGCCAGCAGCGCAGTAGGACAGGGAAACACCATATATTTT
>NA|TRBJ2-5|TRBV6-1|TRBD1
CASSEAGGALETQYF
TGTGCCAGCAGTGAAGCAGGGGGCGCACTGGAGACCCAGTACTTC
>NA|TRBJ1-6|TRBV7-8|TRBD1
CASSQPGQNSPLHF
TGTGCCAGCAGCCAACCGGGACAGAATTCACCCCTCCACTTT
>once|TRBJ2-7|TRBV10-3|TRBD2
CAISESVSGGFYEQYF
TGTGCCATCAGTGAGTCCGTTAGCGGGGGATTCTACGAGCAGTACTTC
>NA|TRBJ1-1|TRBV25-1|NA
CASSGFGDNEAFF
TGTGCCAGCAGTGGTTTTGGCGACAATGAAGCTTTCTTT
>NA|TRBJ2-5|TRBV11-3|NA
CASSRGPQETQYF
TGTGCCAGCAGTCGAGGCCCGCAAGAGACCCAGTACTTC
>NA|TRBJ2-2|TRBV4-3|NA
CASSPQGSYTGELFF
TGCGCCAGCAGCCCGCAGGGTTCCTACACCGGGGAGCTGTTTTTT
>NA|TRBJ1-2|TRBV7-9|NA
CASSPIEGGLGGYTF
TGTGCCAGCAGCCCAATCGAGGGAGGATTGGGTGGCTACACCTTC
>NA|TRBJ1-5|TRBV2|NA
CASSESNSMPQHF
TGTGCCAGCAGTGAATCCAATTCAATGCCCCAGCATTTT
>NA|TRBJ1-2|TRBV9|TRBD1
CASSVLTGGLDGYTF
TGTGCCAGCAGCGTCCTGACAGGGGGCTTGGATGGCTACACCTTC
>few|TRBJ2-4|TRBV29-1|TRBD1
CSVRGPGTGKENIQYF
TGCAGCGTTCGGGGACCTGGGACAGGCAAGGAAAACATTCAGTACTTC
>NA|TRBJ2-1|TRBV4-1|TRBD2
CASSQEPSGGAGEQFF
TGCGCCAGCAGCCAAGAACCCAGCGGGGGGGCAGGTGAGCAGTTCTTC
>NA|TRBJ1-1|TRBV6-5|NA
CASRKGTEAFF
TGTGCCAGCAGGAAGGGGACTGAAGCTTTCTTT
>NA|TRBJ2-2|TRBV9|NA
CASSVGSIAGGELFF
TGTGCCAGCAGCGTAGGTTCTATAGCTGGCGGGGAGCTGTTTTTT
>few|TRBJ1-1|TRBV5-6|NA
CASSSITTGALEAFF
TGTGCCAGCAGCTCCATAACGACAGGCGCCCTTGAAGCTTTCTTT
>NA|TRBJ1-5|TRBV9|TRBD1
CASSVGTGEAQPQHF
TGTGCCAGCAGCGTAGGTACAGGGGAGGCTCAGCCCCAGCATTTT